The 28 T cell receptor beta chains given below trace back to one sample, sequenced in a study of Ad26.COV2.S vaccination and SARS-CoV-2 variants (dated by TCRdb to about 2021). In light of the paper, this sample's treatment or condition label describes: roughly 18 received Ad26.COV2.S at low or high dose, single or two shots; 5 received placebo; per-sample allocation not given. For vaccine and placebo recipients, repertoires were sequenced using samples collected on day 63 after the first injection. Libraries were constructed by the immunoSEQ multiplex PCR assay. The table comes from immuneACCESS by way of TCRdb, which keeps in-frame sequences with V and J called. Part of the clones is missing from these tables; in studies checked, under half for an unresolved V gene and the rest for unknown reasons. This sample comprises roughly 250,000 clones, roughly 87% of them detected only once. The ten biggest clones cover just under 3% of the sample.

This specimen was peripheral blood, taken in a trial of Ad26.COV2.S vaccine versus placebo. Receptors were obtained from a person aged 18 to 59 who received the Ad26.COV2.S COVID-19 vaccine or a placebo.

CDR3 in amino acids: CASSPLAGVYNEQFF. The DNA for the CDR3 is TGTGCCAGCAGCCCCCTAGCGGGGGTTTACAATGAGCAGTTCTTC. V is TRBV3-1 (or the pseudogene TRBV3-2) and J is TRBJ2-1; TRBD2 matches at 10 bases. From germline, CDR1 is LGHDT and CDR2 YNNKEL (reference sequence). The CDR3 runs to 15 residues. The V and J ends lost 4 bases and 4 bases, in that order; junction bases with no gene match: 4.

This clone was picked up a small number of times. The rearrangement uses TRBV11-2 and TRBJ1-6; 9 nucleotides line up with TRBD1. This CDR3 spans 14 amino acids. Germline assignment: CDR1 SGHAT and CDR2 FQNNGV. After removal of 5 bases from V and 11 bases from J, the junction contained 7 bases not matched to a gene. The CDR3: CASSHGTGLTPLHF. The CDR3 nucleotides read TGTGCCAGCAGCCATGGGACAGGGCTGACACCCCTCCACTTT.

This clone was seen just once. The chain recombines TRBV9 with TRBJ2-3; D possibly corresponds to TRBD1 (5 bases). The germline V gene encodes CDR1 SGDLS and CDR2 YYNGEE. Trimming took off 0 bases at V and 3 bases at J, with 8 bases between the two ends. This CDR3 is built from 14 residues. The CDR3 bases are TGTGCCAGCAGCGTAGAGGGGCGTACAGATACGCAGTATTTT. Its protein is CASSVEGRTDTQYF.

The gene calls are TRBV11-2 and TRBJ2-7, with D maybe TRBD2 (5 bases). V shed 3 bases and J shed 0 bases, with 15 bases lying between them. CDR1 is SGHAT and CDR2 is FQNNGV in the germline V gene. This CDR3 has 16 residues. Here the CDR3 reads CASSFNGLLVSYEQYF. CDR3 DNA sequence: TGTGCCAGCAGCTTCAATGGACTTCTTGTCTCCTACGAGCAGTACTTC.

The CDR3 region has the DNA TGTGCCAGCAGTGAAGTCGGCGGCCTATACGAGCAGTACGTC. As protein: CASSEVGGLYEQYV. The V call is TRBV2, the J call TRBJ2-7; D is unresolved. The CDR3 totals 14 residues. The germline CDR1 and CDR2 sequences are SNHLY and FYNNEI. Trimming shortened V by 1 base and J by 4 bases, and 11 bases separated the two germline ends.

The chain carries TRBV16 and TRBJ2-1; 7 nucleotides agree with TRBD2. J was trimmed by 5 bases and V by 2 bases; bases with no gene match: 12. Germline CDR1 reads KGHSY; CDR2 reads FQNENV. The CDR3 length is 17 residues. The CDR3 loop is CASSQTSATSLHNEQFF. CDR3 DNA: TGTGCCAGCAGCCAAACTAGCGCGACGTCGTTGCACAATGAGCAGTTCTTC.

The chain links TRBV5-4 to TRBJ1-2; D gene uncertain. This CDR3 spans 12 amino acids. Germline V lookup: CDR1 SGHNT, CDR2 YYREEE (reference sequence). Trimming took 0 bases from V and 9 from J, leaving 9 bases between them. CDR3 nucleotide sequence: TGTGCCAGCAGCTTGGTGCCAGGCAGCTACACCTTC. Encoded protein: CASSLVPGSYTF.

The chain combines TRBV11-2 with TRBJ2-3; D call uncertain. Trimming removed 4 bases at V and 5 bases at J, with 4 bases between. The CDR3 spans 11 residues. Germline CDR1 is SGHAT and CDR2 is FQNNGV. Here the CDR3 DNA reads TGTGCCAGCAGCTGGGGAGATACGCAGTATTTT. Translation gives CASSWGDTQYF. The full variable domain, its missing parts supplied by reference TRBV11-2 and TRBJ2-3, is EAGVAQSPRYKIIEKRQSVAFWCNPISGHATLYWYQQILGQGPKLLIQFQNNGVVDDSQLPKDRFSAERLKGVDSTLKIQPAKLEDSAVYLCASSWGDTQYFGPGTRLTVL.

CDR3 bases: TGTGCCAGCAGCTCATTAGACAGATACACCGGGGAGCTGTTTTTT. This sequence encodes CASSSLDRYTGELFF. J is TRBJ2-2 and V is TRBV7-9, with a possible D match to TRBD1 (5 bases). The V end was cut by 4 bases, the J end by 3 bases, with 12 bases between. CDR3 length: 15 residues. Germline V gene lookup returns CDR1 SEHNR and CDR2 FQNEAQ (reference sequence).

As DNA, the CDR3 is TGTGCCAGTAGTATTTGGGTGGGCAATCAGCCCCAGCATTTT. Its protein is CASSIWVGNQPQHF. This chain joins TRBV19 and TRBJ1-5; D gene uncertain. CDR3 length: 14 residues. V was shortened by 3 bases and J by 2 bases, with 8 bases between the two germline ends. Germline V gene lookup returns CDR1 LNHDA and CDR2 SQIVND (reference sequence).

The J gene is TRBJ1-6, the V gene TRBV5-4; D uncertain. CDR3 size: 14 residues. Germline values: CDR1 SGHNT, CDR2 YYREEE (reference sequence). Trimming left V 4 bases short and J 5 bases short, with 10 bases between. The CDR3 bases are TGTGCCAGCAGCCCGGGGAGAAATAATTCACCCCTCCACTTT. As protein: CASSPGRNNSPLHF.

The chain carries TRBV27 and TRBJ2-7; TRBD2 matches at 8 bases. The CDR3 consists of 14 residues. Germline V gene sequence: CDR1 MNHEY, CDR2 SMNVEV (reference sequence). V shed 11 bases and J 2 bases; nucleotides not matched to a gene: 11. The CDR3 DNA reads TGTGCCCTCCGGAGGCGGGAGGAACCCTACGAGCAGTACGTC. Protein sequence: CALRRREEPYEQYV.

This chain links TRBV30 with TRBJ2-7; a weak D match, TRBD2 (6 bases). V was trimmed by 4 bases and J by 0 bases, leaving 10 bases between them. Per germline, CDR1 GTSNPN and CDR2 SVGIG (reference sequence). The CDR3 sequence is 13 residues long. In DNA, the CDR3 is TGTGCCTGGATCTGGAGGGACTCCTACGAGCAGTACGTC. Its protein product is CAWIWRDSYEQYV.

The chain is built from TRBV9 and TRBJ1-3; D gene unclear. From germline, CDR1 is SGDLS and CDR2 YYNGEE. The CDR3 has 12 amino acids. The ends were cut back, 6 bases at V and 4 bases at J, with 8 bases in the middle. CDR3 protein: CASTNSGNTIYF. The DNA of the CDR3 is TGTGCCAGCACCAACTCCGGAAACACCATATATTTT.

This chain uses TRBV29-1 with TRBJ2-4, with D maybe TRBD1 (6 bases). Germline V gene lookup returns CDR1 SQVTM and CDR2 ANQGSEA. This CDR3 is built from 13 residues. V dropped 4 bases and J dropped 3 bases, with 10 bases sitting between them. Here the CDR3 DNA reads TGCAGCGTTGCGTCAGGGGACAAAAACATTCAGTACTTC. Amino acid sequence: CSVASGDKNIQYF.

The genes are TRBV7-9 and TRBJ1-1; D is ambiguous. Germline CDR1 and CDR2: SEHNR and FQNEAQ (reference sequence). The V gene lost 3 bases and the J gene lost 5 bases, with 16 bases spanning the gap. The CDR3 extends over 15 amino acids. This CDR3 is CASSFKPPESTEAFF. CDR3 DNA sequence: TGTGCCAGCAGCTTTAAACCCCCAGAGAGTACTGAAGCTTTCTTT.

This sequence joins TRBV7-2 and TRBJ2-1; tentatively, D is TRBD2 (6 bases). Looked up from germline, CDR1 is SGHTA and CDR2 is FQGNSA. V lost 5 bases, J lost 7 bases, and 18 bases lay in between. The length of the CDR3 is 15 residues. Here the CDR3 DNA reads TGTGCCAGCAGCAGGGACTTTTTTCCCCTGAATGAGCAGTTCTTC. Translated: CASSRDFFPLNEQFF. Drawing the rest from reference TRBV7-2 and TRBJ2-1, the complete variable domain is GAGVSQSPSNKVTEKGKDVELRCDPISGHTALYWYRQSLGQGLEFLIYFQGNSAPDKSGLPSDRFSAERTGGSVSTLTIQRTQQEDSAVYLCASSRDFFPLNEQFFGPGTRLTVL.

The CDR3 DNA reads as TGTGCCTGTCGACTGAAAGGGACAGCTCACACTGAAGCTTTCTTT. Its translation is CACRLKGTAHTEAFF. The chain has TRBV30 and TRBJ1-1, with TRBD1 matching 7 bases. This CDR3 contains 15 residues. The germline CDR1 and CDR2 sequences are GTSNPN and SVGIG (reference sequence). V lost 6 bases, J lost 3 bases, and 13 bases stayed unmatched.

J is TRBJ2-2 and V is TRBV24-1, with D possibly being TRBD1 or TRBD2 (7 bases each). Per germline, CDR1 KGHDR and CDR2 SFDVKD. The CDR3 consists of 12 residues. Trimming cost V 11 bases and J 5 bases, with 11 bases left between them. CDR3 protein: CAIQGGTGELFF. The CDR3 nucleotides read TGTGCCATTCAGGGGGGGACCGGGGAGCTGTTTTTT.

The rearrangement joins TRBV3-1 (or the pseudogene TRBV3-2) to TRBJ2-7, with D possibly being TRBD1 (6 bases). The germline V gene has CDR1 LGHDT and CDR2 YNNKEL (reference sequence). The CDR3 has 13 amino acids. The germline V and J ends were trimmed by 5 bases and 2 bases, with 10 bases remaining between them. DNA for the CDR3: TGTGCCAGCAGCTACAGGGTTACCTACGAGCAGTACGTC. Its translation is CASSYRVTYEQYV.

The chain employs TRBV2 and TRBJ2-2; tentatively, D is TRBD1 (5 bases). Trimming pared 7 bases from V and 0 bases from J, leaving 18 bases between. Germline-derived CDR1 and CDR2 are SNHLY and FYNNEI. This CDR3 region has 17 residues. The chain's CDR3 is CASTDRGTGANTGELFF. The DNA of the CDR3 is TGTGCCAGCACCGATAGGGGAACCGGTGCGAACACCGGGGAGCTGTTTTTT.

Comment on this clone: The limits of the CDR3 on the DNA are not certain, so only TCRdb's listed CDR3 is given. V usage is TRBV6-2 or TRBV6-3 and J usage is TRBJ2-2; the DNA was not used to check the table's D call, TRBD2. Germline V CDR1 and CDR2: MNHEY, SVGEGT. The CDR3 extends over 15 residues, inclusive of both ends. The CDR3 spells CASSSSRGNTGELFF.

The chain employs TRBV2 and TRBJ1-1; unclear D gene. Germline CDR1 and CDR2: SNHLY and FYNNEI. V was clipped by 6 bases and J by 0 bases, with 14 bases between them. The CDR3 sequence is 15 residues long. CDR3 DNA sequence: TGTGCCAGCAGCCACGCCCCTGGGGTGAACACTGAAGCTTTCTTT. This gives the protein CASSHAPGVNTEAFF.

The V and J genes are TRBV6-5 and TRBJ2-1; D is possibly TRBD2 (5 bases). Per the germline V gene, CDR1 is MNHEY and CDR2 is SVGAGI. V was pared by 7 bases and J by 6 bases, with 16 bases between. The CDR3 has 14 amino acids. The DNA for the CDR3 is TGTGCCAGCACAGCTAGCCTTTTTAGCAATGAGCAGTTCTTC. Protein: CASTASLFSNEQFF.

The J gene is TRBJ2-7, the V gene TRBV7-6; either TRBD1 or TRBD2 may fit D (6 bases each). Germline CDR1 and CDR2: SGHVS and FNYEAQ. V was shortened by 4 bases and J by 4 bases, with 14 bases between the two germline ends. This CDR3 region has 14 residues. CDR3 residues: CASSSEGGPYEQYF. DNA of the CDR3: TGTGCCAGCAGCTCGGAGGGGGGACCTTACGAGCAGTACTTC. Complete variable domain (other parts from reference TRBV7-6 and TRBJ2-7): GAGVSQSPRYKVTKRGQDVALRCDPISGHVSLYWYRQALGQGPEFLTYFNYEAQQDKSGLPNDRFSAERPEGSISTLTIQRTEQRDSAMYRCASSSEGGPYEQYFGPGTRLTVT.

This clone was seen just once. V and J are TRBV24-1 and TRBJ2-2; 7 bases agree with TRBD2. With 7 bases clipped from V and 3 bases from J, the junction kept 4 bases outside the gene matches. Germline lookup yields CDR1 KGHDR and CDR2 SFDVKD. The CDR3 loop spans 14 amino acids. The CDR3 nucleotides read TGTGCCACCAGCTCTAGCGGCTACACCGGGGAGCTGTTTTTT. Its translation: CATSSSGYTGELFF.

The chain carries TRBV18 and TRBJ1-1, with a tentative D call TRBD1 (6 bases). Deletions cut 4 bases from V and 5 bases from J, with 11 bases between. The CDR3 has 13 residues. Germline V gene data show CDR1 as KGHSH and CDR2 as LQKENI. CDR3 region: CASSLGGDTEAFF. The CDR3, as DNA: TGTGCCAGCTCACTAGGGGGGGATACTGAAGCTTTCTTT.

J is TRBJ1-2 and V is TRBV7-8, with D possibly being TRBD1 (6 bases). V was trimmed by 1 base and J by 8 bases, leaving 14 bases between them. CDR3 length equals 14 residues. The germline CDR1 and CDR2 sequences are SGHVS and FQNEAQ. CDR3 DNA sequence: TGTGCCAGCAGCTTAGGACAGGTCCCCACAGGCTACACCTTC. Translation gives CASSLGQVPTGYTF.